The 9 T cell receptor beta chains below all came from one sample that was sequenced in a study of immune evolution from preneoplasia to lung adenocarcinoma. Generated by immunoSEQ multiplex PCR, the TCRdb table keeps only in-frame clones and is missing some. The table includes roughly 7,300 clones, 70% to 80% detected once. Material for sequencing was FFPE atypical adenomatous hyperplasia tissue from the lung. Subset described: atypical adenomatous hyperplasia (AAH), lung preneoplasia. The receptor source for this set is a donor at least 70 years old with lung adenocarcinoma. Some clones in this sample may be carry-over from other donors' samples.

The rearrangement links TRBV30 to TRBJ1-2, with 7 bases lining up with TRBD1. Trimming removed 2 bases from V and 4 bases from J; junction bases left unmatched: 13. The CDR3 has 16 residues. Germline lookup yields CDR1 GTSNPN and CDR2 SVGIG (reference sequence). CDR3 sequence (DNA): TGTGCCTGGAGTAACCCGACAGGGCGGCAGAGCTATGGCTACACCTTC. Translating it yields CAWSNPTGRQSYGYTF.

The genes are TRBV4-1 and TRBJ2-3; D is tentatively TRBD1 or TRBD2 (5 bases each). Germline CDR1 reads MGHRA; CDR2 reads YSYEKL. V shed 0 bases and J shed 4 bases, with 26 bases lying between them. The CDR3 is 20 residues long. The CDR3 DNA reads as TGCGCCAGCAGCCAAGATTACTTGAGGGGCCTCCCTCTCTTCGCAGATACGCAGTATTTT. Protein: CASSQDYLRGLPLFADTQYF.

V is TRBV7-9 and J is TRBJ1-5; D gene ambiguous. The CDR3 is 12 amino acids. Germline CDR1 SEHNR, CDR2 FQNEAQ (reference sequence). Trimming removed 1 base at V and 5 bases at J, with 3 bases between. CDR3 sequence: CASSLDHQPQHF. The DNA for the CDR3 is TGTGCCAGCAGCTTAGACCATCAGCCCCAGCATTTT. The full variable domain, completed using reference TRBV7-9 and TRBJ1-5, is DTGVSQNPRHKITKRGQNVTFRCDPISEHNRLYWYRQTLGQGPEFLTYFQNEAQLEKSRLLSDRFSAERPKGSFSTLEIQRTEQGDSAMYLCASSLDHQPQHFGDGTRLSIL.

By sample fraction, this clone is medium-sized. The CDR3 DNA sequence: TGTGCCAGCAGACAGGGGGGCACAGATACGCAGTATTTT. Amino acids: CASRQGGTDTQYF. The chain joins TRBV2 to TRBJ2-3; 8 positions match TRBD1. In germline, CDR1 is SNHLY, CDR2 FYNNEI. Unmatched junction bases numbered 0, after V lost 6 bases and J lost 1 base. CDR3 size: 13 residues.

V usage is TRBV7-9 and J usage is TRBJ2-7; the D gene is possibly TRBD1 (6 bases). There are 14 residues in the CDR3. Germline V gene lookup returns CDR1 SEHNR and CDR2 FQNEAQ (reference sequence). V was shortened by 8 bases and J by 4 bases, with 18 bases between the two germline ends. The CDR3 nucleotides are TGTGCCAGCGGCCCCACAGGGAACATTTACGAGCAGTACTTC. It is translated as CASGPTGNIYEQYF.

The rearrangement links TRBV9 to TRBJ2-3, with TRBD1 identical over 8 bases. The CDR3 runs to 15 residues. Germline CDR1 SGDLS, CDR2 YYNGEE. The junction had 2 bases not matched to a gene; V was cut back by 0 bases and J by 2 bases. CDR3 protein: CASSVEGQVTDTQYF. For the CDR3, the DNA is TGTGCCAGCAGCGTAGAGGGACAGGTCACAGATACGCAGTATTTT.

J is TRBJ1-2 and V is TRBV5-1; 7 bases fit TRBD1. The V gene end was trimmed by 4 bases and the J gene end by 0 bases; junction bases not matched to a gene: 6. Germline V gives CDR1 SGHRS, CDR2 YFSETQ. CDR3 length: 15 amino acids. CDR3 sequence: CASSEGTAANYGYTF. Written as DNA, the CDR3 is TGCGCCAGCAGCGAAGGGACAGCAGCTAACTATGGCTACACCTTC. Complete variable domain (other parts from reference TRBV5-1 and TRBJ1-2): KAGVTQTPRYLIKTRGQQVTLSCSPISGHRSVSWYQQTPGQGLQFLFEYFSETQRNKGNFPGRFSGRQFSNSRSEMNVSTLELGDSALYLCASSEGTAANYGYTFGSGTRLTVV.

The chain uses TRBV6-5 and TRBJ2-5; D tentatively fits TRBD1 or TRBD2 (6 bases each). V shed 8 bases and J shed 7 bases, with 14 bases lying between them. Germline-derived CDR1 and CDR2 are MNHEY and SVGAGI. This CDR3 spans 12 amino acids. CDR3 DNA: TGTGCCAGCCTAGGGGGGCCAGGGACCCAGTACTTC. Amino acids: CASLGGPGTQYF.

This clone is judged large. The J gene is TRBJ1-2, the V gene TRBV15; TRBD1 matches 10 bases. The germline V gene encodes CDR1 LNHNV and CDR2 YYDKDF (reference sequence). V lost 1 base to trimming and J lost 4 bases; unmatched junction nucleotides: 6. This CDR3 comprises 16 residues. DNA for the CDR3: TGTGCCACCAGCAGAGGTGGGACAGGGGAGATCTATGGCTACACCTTC. Amino acids: CATSRGGTGEIYGYTF.